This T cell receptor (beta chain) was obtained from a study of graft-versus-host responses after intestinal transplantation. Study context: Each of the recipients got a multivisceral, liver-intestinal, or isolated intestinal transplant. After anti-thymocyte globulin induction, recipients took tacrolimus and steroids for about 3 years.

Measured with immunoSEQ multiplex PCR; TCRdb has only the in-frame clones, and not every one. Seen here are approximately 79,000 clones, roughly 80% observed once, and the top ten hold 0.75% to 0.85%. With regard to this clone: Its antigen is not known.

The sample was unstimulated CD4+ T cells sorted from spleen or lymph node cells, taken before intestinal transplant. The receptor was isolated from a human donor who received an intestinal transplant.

DNA of the CDR3: TGTGCCAGCAGTTATAGCGGGGGGGCCTCCTACGAGCAGTACTTC. Protein sequence: CASSYSGGASYEQYF. V is TRBV7-2 and J is TRBJ2-7; 11 bases match TRBD2. The V and J ends lost 6 bases and 0 bases, in that order; junction bases with no gene match: 4. The CDR3 has 15 residues. Germline values: CDR1 SGHTA, CDR2 FQGNSA.